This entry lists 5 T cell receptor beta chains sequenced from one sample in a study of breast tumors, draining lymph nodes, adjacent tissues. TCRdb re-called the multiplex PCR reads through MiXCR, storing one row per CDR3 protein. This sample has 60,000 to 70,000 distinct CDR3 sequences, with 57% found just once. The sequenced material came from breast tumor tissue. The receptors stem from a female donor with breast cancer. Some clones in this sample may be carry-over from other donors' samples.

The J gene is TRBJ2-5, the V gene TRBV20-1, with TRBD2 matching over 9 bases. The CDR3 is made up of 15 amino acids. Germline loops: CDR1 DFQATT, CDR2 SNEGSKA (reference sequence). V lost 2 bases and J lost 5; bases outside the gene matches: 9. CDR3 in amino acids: CSARLAAGGGETQYF. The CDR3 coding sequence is TGCAGTGCTAGACTAGCGGCGGGAGGGGGGGAGACCCAGTACTTC.

The CDR3 DNA is TGTGCCAGCAGTCGCCCCGGGACGGCCTACGAGCAGTACTTC. Encoded protein: CASSRPGTAYEQYF. The chain joins TRBV6-2 or TRBV6-3 to TRBJ2-7, with D possibly being TRBD1 or TRBD2 (5 bases each). There are 14 residues in the CDR3. CDR1 and CDR2 from the germline V gene are MNHEY and SVGEGT. V was cut by 5 bases and J by 2 bases, with 13 bases left in between.

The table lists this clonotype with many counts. This CDR3 is CASGNLPYEQYF. The DNA for the CDR3 is TGTGCCTCGGGGAACTTGCCGTACGAGCAGTACTTC. The chain uses TRBV19 and TRBJ2-7; a possible D gene is TRBD2 (5 bases). V was trimmed by 11 bases and J by 4 bases, leaving 15 bases between them. Germline CDR1 LNHDA, CDR2 SQIVND (reference sequence). There are 12 residues in the CDR3. Complete variable domain (other parts from reference TRBV19 and TRBJ2-7): DGGITQSPKYLFRKEGQNVTLSCEQNLNHDAMYWYRQDPGQGLRLIYYSQIVNDFQKGDIAEGYSVSREKKESFPLTVTSAQKNPTAFYLCASGNLPYEQYFGPGTRLTVT.

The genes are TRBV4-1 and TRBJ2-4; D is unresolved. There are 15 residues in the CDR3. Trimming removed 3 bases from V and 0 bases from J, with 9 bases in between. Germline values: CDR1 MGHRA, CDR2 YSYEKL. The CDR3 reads CASSQMELAKNIQYF. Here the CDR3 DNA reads TGCGCCAGCAGCCAGATGGAGTTAGCCAAAAACATTCAGTACTTC.

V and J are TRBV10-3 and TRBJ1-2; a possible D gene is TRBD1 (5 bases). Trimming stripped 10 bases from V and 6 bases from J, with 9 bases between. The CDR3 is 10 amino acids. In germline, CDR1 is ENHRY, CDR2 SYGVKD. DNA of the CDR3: TGTGCCAGCAGGGAAAATGGCTACACCTTC. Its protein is CASRENGYTF.